The present T cell receptor beta chain was sequenced within a study of T cell responses to AZD1222 COVID-19 vaccine. On this clone: Antigen: not known.

Here immunoSEQ multiplex PCR was the method, and the copy in TCRdb shows in-frame clones only, minus some. The table shows about 110,000 clones, with 88% occurring only once. General study results and limits: CD4 TCRs linked to vaccination spanned spike, dominating at 160-218 and 743-854.

The CDR3 length is 14 residues. The germline CDR1 and CDR2 sequences are LNHDA and SQIVND (reference sequence). V lost 7 bases, J lost 1 base, and 14 bases lay in between. V and J are TRBV19 and TRBJ2-7; D is undetermined. This TCR derives from an adult in good health. This specimen was peripheral blood, taken on day 0 of AZD1222 vaccination. The CDR3 DNA is TGTGCCAGTACTCGGGTCCTCGGTTCCTACGAGCAGTACTTC. It encodes CASTRVLGSYEQYF. The full variable domain, its missing parts supplied by reference TRBV19 and TRBJ2-7, is DGGITQSPKYLFRKEGQNVTLSCEQNLNHDAMYWYRQDPGQGLRLIYYSQIVNDFQKGDIAEGYSVSREKKESFPLTVTSAQKNPTAFYLCASTRVLGSYEQYFGPGTRLTVT.